The source of this T cell receptor (beta chain) is a study of shared clonotypes between healthy human individuals. Unsorted PBMC DNA was sequenced on ten immunoSEQ deep assay plates. Profiled with immunoSEQ multiplex PCR; TCRdb holds only in-frame clones, not every one. The data show fewer than 650,000 clones, over 65% seen once. V lost 6 bases, J lost 2 bases, and 6 bases stayed unmatched. CDR3 length equals 15 residues. Per the germline V gene, CDR1 is SNHLY and CDR2 is FYNNEI. The gene calls are TRBV2 and TRBJ1-5; 8 bases map to TRBD1. This TCR derives from a woman aged 40-49 years in good health. Some clones in this sample may be carry-over from other donors' samples. Sequences were obtained from PBMCs. As DNA, the CDR3 is TGTGCCAGCAGGAGACAGGGGTATGGCAATCAGCCCCAGCATTTT. This gives the protein CASRRQGYGNQPQHF.